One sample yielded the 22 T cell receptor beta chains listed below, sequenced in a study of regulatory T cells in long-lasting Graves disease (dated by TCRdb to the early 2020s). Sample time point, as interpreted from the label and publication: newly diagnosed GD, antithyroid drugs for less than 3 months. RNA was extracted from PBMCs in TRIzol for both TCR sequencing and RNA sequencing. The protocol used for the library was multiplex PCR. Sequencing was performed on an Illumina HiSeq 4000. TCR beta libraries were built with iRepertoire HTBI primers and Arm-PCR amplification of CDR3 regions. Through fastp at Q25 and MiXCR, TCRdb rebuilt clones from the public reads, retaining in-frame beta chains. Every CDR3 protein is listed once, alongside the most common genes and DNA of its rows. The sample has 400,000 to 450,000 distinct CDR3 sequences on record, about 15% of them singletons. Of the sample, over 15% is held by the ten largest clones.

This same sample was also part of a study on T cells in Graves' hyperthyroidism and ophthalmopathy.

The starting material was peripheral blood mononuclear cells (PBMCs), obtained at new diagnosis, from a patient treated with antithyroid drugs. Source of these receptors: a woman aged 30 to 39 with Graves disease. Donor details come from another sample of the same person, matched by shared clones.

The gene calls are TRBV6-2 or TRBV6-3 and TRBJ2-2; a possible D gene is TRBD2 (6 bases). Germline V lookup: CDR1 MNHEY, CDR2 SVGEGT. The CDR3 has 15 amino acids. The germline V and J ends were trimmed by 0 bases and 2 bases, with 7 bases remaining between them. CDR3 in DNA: TGTGCCAGCAGTTACTCGGGACTTAACACCGGGGAGCTGTTTTTT. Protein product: CASSYSGLNTGELFF.

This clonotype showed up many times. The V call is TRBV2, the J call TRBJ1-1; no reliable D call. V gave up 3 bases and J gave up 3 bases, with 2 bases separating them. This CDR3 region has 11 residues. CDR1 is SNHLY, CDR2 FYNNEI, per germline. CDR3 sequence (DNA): TGTGCCAGCAGTGAGTACACTGAAGCTTTCTTT. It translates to CASSEYTEAFF.

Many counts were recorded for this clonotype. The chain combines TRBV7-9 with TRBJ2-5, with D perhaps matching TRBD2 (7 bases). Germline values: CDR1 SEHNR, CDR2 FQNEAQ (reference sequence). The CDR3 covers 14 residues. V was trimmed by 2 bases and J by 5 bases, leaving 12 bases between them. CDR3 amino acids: CASSLRGAGETQYF. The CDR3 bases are TGTGCCAGCAGCTTACGGGGGGCCGGGGAGACCCAGTACTTC.

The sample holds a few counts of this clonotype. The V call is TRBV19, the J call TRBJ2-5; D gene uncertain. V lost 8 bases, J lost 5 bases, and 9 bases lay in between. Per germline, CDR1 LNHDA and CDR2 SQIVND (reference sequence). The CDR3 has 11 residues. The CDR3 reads CASGMGETQYF. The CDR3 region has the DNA TGTGCCAGTGGAATGGGGGAGACCCAGTACTTC.

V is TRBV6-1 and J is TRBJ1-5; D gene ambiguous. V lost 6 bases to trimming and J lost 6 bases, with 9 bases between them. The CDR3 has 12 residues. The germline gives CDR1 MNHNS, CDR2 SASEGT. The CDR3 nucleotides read TGTGCCAGCAGACTAATCGGTCAGCCCCAGCATTTT. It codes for CASRLIGQPQHF.

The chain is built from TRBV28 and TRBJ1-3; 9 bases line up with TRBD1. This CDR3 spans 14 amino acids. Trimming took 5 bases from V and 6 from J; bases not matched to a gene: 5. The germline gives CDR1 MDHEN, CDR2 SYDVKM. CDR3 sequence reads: CASSGGQGQNTIYF. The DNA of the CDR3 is TGTGCCAGCAGTGGGGGACAGGGCCAAAACACCATATATTTT.

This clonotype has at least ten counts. CDR3 DNA: TGTGCCAGCAGCCGACGGGGCTTCTCCTACGAGCAGTACTTC. Translating gives CASSRRGFSYEQYF. The chain combines TRBV28 with TRBJ2-7; D may be TRBD1 or TRBD2 (5 bases each). CDR3 length: 14 amino acids. Germline CDR1 is MDHEN and CDR2 is SYDVKM. Trimming removed 6 bases at V and 0 bases at J, with 12 bases between.

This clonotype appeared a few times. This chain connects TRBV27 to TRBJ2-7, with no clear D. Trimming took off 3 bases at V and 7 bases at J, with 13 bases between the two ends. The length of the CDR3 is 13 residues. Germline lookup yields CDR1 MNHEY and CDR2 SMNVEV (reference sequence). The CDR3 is CASSFSAPGEQYF. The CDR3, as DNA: TGTGCCAGCAGTTTCAGCGCCCCCGGGGAGCAGTACTTC.

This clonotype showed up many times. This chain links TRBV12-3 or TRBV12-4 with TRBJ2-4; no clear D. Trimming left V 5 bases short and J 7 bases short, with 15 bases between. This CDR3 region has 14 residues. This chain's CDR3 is CASSQTGIRNIQYF. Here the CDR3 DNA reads TGTGCCAGCAGTCAAACGGGTATTCGGAACATTCAGTACTTC.

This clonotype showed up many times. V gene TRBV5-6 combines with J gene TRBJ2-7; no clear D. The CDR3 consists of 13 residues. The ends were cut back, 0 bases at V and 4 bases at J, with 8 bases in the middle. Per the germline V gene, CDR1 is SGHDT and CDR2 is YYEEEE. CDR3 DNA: TGTGCCAGCAGCTTGGCGTTAGAGTACGAGCAGTACTTC. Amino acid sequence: CASSLALEYEQYF.

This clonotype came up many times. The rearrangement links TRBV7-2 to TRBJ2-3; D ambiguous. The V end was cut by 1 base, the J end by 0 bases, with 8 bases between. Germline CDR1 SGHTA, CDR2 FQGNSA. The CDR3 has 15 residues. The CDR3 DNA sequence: TGTGCCAGCAGCTTAGACGGCGGCAGCACAGATACGCAGTATTTT. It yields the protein CASSLDGGSTDTQYF.

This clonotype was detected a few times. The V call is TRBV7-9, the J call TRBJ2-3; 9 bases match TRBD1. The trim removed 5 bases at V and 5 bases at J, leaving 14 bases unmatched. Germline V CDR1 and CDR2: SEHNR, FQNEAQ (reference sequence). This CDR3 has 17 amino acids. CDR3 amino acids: CASSPLPGTGFGDTQYF. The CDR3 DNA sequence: TGTGCCAGCAGCCCACTTCCCGGGACAGGGTTTGGAGATACGCAGTATTTT.

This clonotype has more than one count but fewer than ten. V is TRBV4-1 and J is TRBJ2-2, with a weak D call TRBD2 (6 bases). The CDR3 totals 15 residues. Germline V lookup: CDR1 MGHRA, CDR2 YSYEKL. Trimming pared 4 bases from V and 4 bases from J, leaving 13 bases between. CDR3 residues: CASSPGREVTGELFF. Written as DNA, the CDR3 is TGCGCCAGCAGCCCCGGCAGGGAGGTCACCGGGGAGCTGTTTTTT.

The CDR3 region is CASSLARIRGQGYEQYF. CDR3 bases: TGTGCCAGCAGCTTAGCACGGATACGGGGACAGGGTTACGAGCAGTACTTC. V and J are TRBV13 and TRBJ2-7; 9 bases agree with TRBD1. V gave up 1 base and J gave up 4 bases; unmatched junction bases: 11. The germline V gene encodes CDR1 PRHDT and CDR2 FYEKMQ (reference sequence). The CDR3 loop spans 17 amino acids.

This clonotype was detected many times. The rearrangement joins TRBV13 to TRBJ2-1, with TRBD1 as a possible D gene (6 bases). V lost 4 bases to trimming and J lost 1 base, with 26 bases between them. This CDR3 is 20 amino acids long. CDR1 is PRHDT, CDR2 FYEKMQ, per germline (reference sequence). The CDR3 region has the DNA TGTGCCAGCAGCTCCCGACTCAAGTCCCCCCAAGGGGGTTCCTACAATGAGCAGTTCTTC. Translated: CASSSRLKSPQGGSYNEQFF.

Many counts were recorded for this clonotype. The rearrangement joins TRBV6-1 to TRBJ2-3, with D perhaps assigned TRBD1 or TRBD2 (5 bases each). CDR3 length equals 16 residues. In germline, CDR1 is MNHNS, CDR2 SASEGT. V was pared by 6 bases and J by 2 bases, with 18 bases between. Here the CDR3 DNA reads TGTGCCAGCAGACGGGACCAACTTAGCCCCACAGATACGCAGTATTTT. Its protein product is CASRRDQLSPTDTQYF.

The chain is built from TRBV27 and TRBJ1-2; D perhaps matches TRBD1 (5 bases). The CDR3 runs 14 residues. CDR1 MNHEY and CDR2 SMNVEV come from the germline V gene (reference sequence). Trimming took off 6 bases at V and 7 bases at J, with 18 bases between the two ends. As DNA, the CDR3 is TGTGCCAGCAGGGGTGCAGGGCTGGGGGGTGGCTACACCTTC. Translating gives CASRGAGLGGGYTF.

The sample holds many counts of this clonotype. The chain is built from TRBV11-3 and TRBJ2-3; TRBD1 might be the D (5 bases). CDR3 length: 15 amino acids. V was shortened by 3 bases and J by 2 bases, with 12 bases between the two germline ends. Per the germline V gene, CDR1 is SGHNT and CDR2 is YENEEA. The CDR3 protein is CASSFSLGVTDTQYF. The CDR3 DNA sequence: TGTGCCAGCAGCTTCTCTCTAGGGGTCACAGATACGCAGTATTTT.

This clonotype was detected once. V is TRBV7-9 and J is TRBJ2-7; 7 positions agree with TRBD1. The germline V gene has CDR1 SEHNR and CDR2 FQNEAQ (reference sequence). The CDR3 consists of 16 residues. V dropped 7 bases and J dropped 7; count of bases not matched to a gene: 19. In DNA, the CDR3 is TGTGCCAGCATCGTCGAGGGGACAGAACCCTACAATGAGCAGTACTTC. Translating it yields CASIVEGTEPYNEQYF.

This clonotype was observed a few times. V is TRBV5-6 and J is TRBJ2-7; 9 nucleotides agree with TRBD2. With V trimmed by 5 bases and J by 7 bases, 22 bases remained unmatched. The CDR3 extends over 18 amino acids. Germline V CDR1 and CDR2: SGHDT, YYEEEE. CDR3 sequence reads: CASSHSLSGRKLGNEQYF. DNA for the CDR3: TGTGCCAGCAGTCACTCCTTGAGCGGGAGGAAACTTGGCAATGAGCAGTACTTC.

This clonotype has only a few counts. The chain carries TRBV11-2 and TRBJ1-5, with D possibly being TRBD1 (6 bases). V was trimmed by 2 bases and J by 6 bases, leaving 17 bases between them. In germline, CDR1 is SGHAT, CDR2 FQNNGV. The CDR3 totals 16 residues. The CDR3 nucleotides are TGTGCCAGCAGCTTATCAGGGGATCTCCGGGGTCAGCCCCAGCATTTT. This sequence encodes CASSLSGDLRGQPQHF.

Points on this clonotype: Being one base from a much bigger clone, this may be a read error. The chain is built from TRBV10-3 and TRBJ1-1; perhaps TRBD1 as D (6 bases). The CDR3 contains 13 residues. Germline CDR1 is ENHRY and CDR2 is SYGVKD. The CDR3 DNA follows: TGTGCCACCTGGGAAACAGGGAACACTGAAGCTTCCTTT. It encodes CATWETGNTEASF.